Listed below are T cell receptor beta chains from one sample, sequenced in a study of OX40 agonist ivuxolimab in advanced cancers. TCRdb keeps only in-frame clones here, not all; method: immunoSEQ multiplex PCR. The sample includes over 150,000 clones, 94% of them seen just once. The sequencing here drew on CD4+ or CD8+ T cells sorted from blood, taken in a trial of the OX40 agonist ivuxolimab. The receptors come from an adult with an advanced solid tumor such as melanoma, head and neck, liver or kidney cancer. CDR3s include the opening cysteine and the closing phenylalanine or tryptophan. The D gene is left open where the match is weak. Where a row states a size, it is once, few, many or the class of an expanded clone; other rows omit it.

NA	TRBV5-6	NA	TRBJ1-1	TGTGCCAGCAGTATGCAGGGGACCCTCCGCGTGGAAGCTTTCTTT	CASSMQGTLRVEAFF
NA	TRBV6-1	NA	TRBJ1-6	TGTGCCAGCAGTGGAGGGGGGGGGCTATCACCCCTCCACTTT	CASSGGGGLSPLHF
NA	TRBV5-1	TRBD1	TRBJ1-1	TGCGCCAGCAGGTTGACAGGGGACACTGAAGCTTTCTTT	CASRLTGDTEAFF
NA	TRBV4-1	NA	TRBJ1-5	TGCGCCAGCAGCCAAGGTCCACAGGAGAACAATCAGCCCCAGCATTTT	CASSQGPQENNQPQHF
NA	TRBV10-3	NA	TRBJ2-7	TGTGCCATCGGCAGGGTCAACGAGCAGTACTTC	CAIGRVNEQYF
NA	TRBV18	TRBD1	TRBJ1-2	TGTGCCAGCTCACTGGGACAGGTTAACTATGGCTACACCTTC	CASSLGQVNYGYTF
NA	TRBV5-4	NA	TRBJ2-6	TGTGCCAGCAGCTTTCAACGGGGGGCCGGGGCCAACGTCCTGACTTTC	CASSFQRGAGANVLTF
NA	TRBV5-6	NA	TRBJ2-5	TGTGCCAGCAGCTTCCAGGTGGGGGAGACCCAGTACTTC	CASSFQVGETQYF
NA	TRBV5-1	TRBD1	TRBJ1-2	TGCGCCAGCAGCTTAGGACAGGGTGAACTATTTGGCTACACCTTC	CASSLGQGELFGYTF
NA	TRBV7-9	NA	TRBJ2-3	TGTGCCAGCAGCTTAGCCGGACTGCCAAGCACAGATACGCAGTATTTT	CASSLAGLPSTDTQYF
NA	TRBV18	NA	TRBJ1-2	TGTGCCAGCTCACCGGCCCAGGGTTACGCTGGCTACACCTTC	CASSPAQGYAGYTF
NA	TRBV18	TRBD1	TRBJ1-1	TGTGCCAGCTCACCACCGCAGGGGGGTGAAGCTTTCTTT	CASSPPQGGEAFF
NA	TRBV15	NA	TRBJ1-1	TGTGCCACCAGCAGCGACAGAAACACTGAAGCTTTCTTT	CATSSDRNTEAFF
NA	TRBV11-2	NA	TRBJ2-3	TGTGCCAGCAGCCTACAGGGAGCAGATACGCAGTATTTT	CASSLQGADTQYF
NA	TRBV15	TRBD1	TRBJ1-1	TGTGCCACCAGCCCACGGGGACAGGGGAACACTGAAGCTTTCTTT	CATSPRGQGNTEAFF
NA	TRBV6-5	NA	TRBJ2-5	TGTGCCAGCAGTTACTCGATTTTAGGGGAGACCCAGTACTTC	CASSYSILGETQYF
NA	TRBV6-6	NA	TRBJ1-6	TGTGCCAGCAGTTACCACGACAGCCAGCAATCACCCCTCCACTTT	CASSYHDSQQSPLHF
once	TRBV4-2	NA	TRBJ2-3	TGTGCCAGCAGCCAACCCGGGACGGGACTCCGCACAGATACGCAGTATTTT	CASSQPGTGLRTDTQYF
NA	TRBV28	NA	TRBJ2-7	TGTGCCAGCAGTCCCGGGACATACGAGCAGTACTTC	CASSPGTYEQYF
once	TRBV6-5	TRBD1	TRBJ1-1	TGTGCCAGCAGGCGCCCAGGGGGGAGGTACACTGAAGCTTTCTTT	CASRRPGGRYTEAFF
NA	TRBV5-4	TRBD1	TRBJ2-7	TGTGCCAGCAGCTATAGACAGGGGGCGTCGTACGAGCAGTACTTC	CASSYRQGASYEQYF
NA	TRBV7-2	TRBD1	TRBJ1-2	TGTGCCAGCAGCTCGGGACAGCTCAACTATGGCTACACCTTC	CASSSGQLNYGYTF
NA	TRBV11-3	NA	TRBJ2-1	TGTGCCAGCAGCTCGGACAGCTCCTACAATGAGCAGTTCTTC	CASSSDSSYNEQFF
NA	TRBV28	NA	TRBJ2-7	TGTGCCAGCAGTGCGCCGGGGCTAGACTCCTACGAGCAGTACTTC	CASSAPGLDSYEQYF
NA	TRBV5-1	TRBD1	TRBJ1-1	TGCGCCAGCAGCCCGGAGGGACAGGGAGAAGCTTTCTTT	CASSPEGQGEAFF
NA	TRBV2	NA	TRBJ1-2	TGTGCCAGCATCACTTTTCCGTCAGCCTATGGCTACACCTTC	CASITFPSAYGYTF
NA	TRBV7-9	NA	TRBJ2-1	TGTGCCAGCAGCTTGCGGAGGCTAGAAAATTACAATGAGCAGTTCTTC	CASSLRRLENYNEQFF
NA	TRBV7-2	NA	TRBJ1-2	TGTGCCAGCAACTCCCCGGGCTATGGCTACACCTTC	CASNSPGYGYTF
once	TRBV6-5	NA	TRBJ1-2	TGTGCCAGCAGTTATTCGGCAGCTGATAACTATGGCTACACCTTC	CASSYSAADNYGYTF
once	TRBV14	NA	TRBJ1-2	TGTGCCAGCAGCCAAGGGATCTATGGCTACACCTTC	CASSQGIYGYTF
NA	TRBV5-1	NA	TRBJ1-2	TGCGCCAGCAGCTTGGCCGGGAAGGGAGCTGATGGCTACACCTTC	CASSLAGKGADGYTF
few	TRBV7-9	TRBD1	TRBJ1-5	TGTGCCAGCAGCTTGACTGGCGGACAGGGACAGCCCCAGCATTTT	CASSLTGGQGQPQHF
once	TRBV5-4	NA	TRBJ2-5	TGTGCCAGCAGCCGAGGGGGGGCGCTAGGGGAGACCCAGTACTTC	CASSRGGALGETQYF
NA	TRBV28	NA	TRBJ1-4	TGTGCCAGCAGCCCTGCGGGGGCGGGTTATGAAAAACTGTTTTTT	CASSPAGAGYEKLFF
NA	TRBV28	NA	TRBJ1-1	TGTGCCAGCAGTCCTTATTCCATGGTTCGGGGCACTGAAGCTTTCTTT	CASSPYSMVRGTEAFF
NA	TRBV6-6	NA	TRBJ1-5	TGTGCCAGCAGTTACTTAACAGGGTATCAGCCCCAGCATTTT	CASSYLTGYQPQHF
NA	TRBV4-3	NA	TRBJ1-1	TGCGCCAGCCGGGCACAGGTGAACACTGAAGCTTTCTTT	CASRAQVNTEAFF